The sequence of this T cell receptor beta chain was determined in a study of T-cell reconstitution after alpha-beta-depleted transplantation in children. Study-level findings and limits: For some patients, TCRbeta diversity was high at day 60 because of recipient T cells and thymic progenitors that survived. T-cell counts and diversity were attributed mostly to newly produced T cells one year after transplant.

Concerning this clonotype itself: Its antigen is unidentified. A read error may account for a junction end that differs from germline.

The authors prepared the TCRbeta library with unique molecular identifiers. One entry per CDR3 protein, called by TCRdb with MiXCR from the PCR reads. The table has approximately 630,000 distinct CDR3 sequences, 10% to 15% seen once. The specimen comprised PBMCs, sampled before TCRalphabeta/CD19-depleted stem cell transplant. The receptor was derived from a girl aged 2-9 years with congenital amegakaryocytic thrombocytopenia, due to receive a stem cell transplant.

DNA of the CDR3: TGCGCCAGCAGCCGTACCCGGGCCAAGGGCACCGGGGTGCTGTTTTTC. Protein sequence: CASSRTRAKGTGVLFF. V and J are TRBV4-1 and TRBJ2-2; maybe TRBD2 (5 bases). This CDR3 has 16 amino acids. CDR1 is MGHRA and CDR2 is YSYEKL in the germline V gene.